A single sample is the source of the 17 T cell receptor beta chains below, sequenced in a study of cytomegalovirus exposure and HLA in healthy donors. 13 Jbeta primers and 60 Vbeta primers were used for the PCR. Profiling relied on immunoSEQ multiplex PCR, and the TCRdb table lists in-frame clones only, not all of them. The sample holds 150,000 or so clones, around 72% seen once. The sequenced sample was PBMCs. These receptors all come from a man aged 18-30 years in good health and CMV-seropositive.

V and J are TRBV7-3 and TRBJ2-5, with TRBD2 matching over 8 bases. J was trimmed by 1 base and V by 2 bases; bases with no gene match: 3. Per the germline V gene, CDR1 is SGHTA and CDR2 is FQGTGA. The CDR3 consists of 15 residues. In DNA form, the CDR3 reads TGTGCCAGCAGCTTATCCGGGACTAGCCAAGAGACCCAGTACTTC. Its translation: CASSLSGTSQETQYF.

The rearrangement uses TRBV19 and TRBJ1-1; D gene unclear. This CDR3 region has 13 residues. The germline V and J ends were trimmed by 3 bases and 4 bases, with 9 bases remaining between them. Germline V CDR1 and CDR2: LNHDA, SQIVND (reference sequence). The DNA for the CDR3 is TGTGCCAGTAGTATTGGCGCGGGCACTGAAGCTTTCTTT. Translated: CASSIGAGTEAFF.

The genes are TRBV10-3 and TRBJ1-5; the D gene is possibly TRBD1 (5 bases). CDR3 length equals 14 residues. The germline CDR1 and CDR2 sequences are ENHRY and SYGVKD. Trimming took off 11 bases at V and 0 bases at J, with 14 bases between the two ends. CDR3 residues: CASTGGNSNQPQHF. The CDR3 DNA sequence: TGTGCCTCCACCGGGGGGAATAGCAATCAGCCCCAGCATTTT.

The chain has TRBV5-1 and TRBJ1-3; 7 nucleotides match TRBD1. Germline CDR1 and CDR2: SGHRS and YFSETQ. The CDR3 sequence is 16 residues long. Germline trimming cut 6 bases from V and 1 base from J; bases unmatched to any gene: 10. CDR3 amino acids: CASTWTGPSSGNTIYF. The CDR3 DNA reads as TGCGCCAGCACCTGGACAGGACCATCATCTGGAAACACCATATATTTT.

This clone showed up just a few times. The V call is TRBV5-8, the J call TRBJ1-2, with D maybe TRBD1 (5 bases). CDR1 is SGHTS and CDR2 is YDEGEE in the germline V gene. Trimming removed 4 bases at V and 0 bases at J, with 10 bases between. This CDR3 contains 14 residues. In DNA, the CDR3 is TGTGCCAGCAGCCTGGACACCTCTAACTATGGCTACACCTTC. This encodes CASSLDTSNYGYTF.

The chain uses TRBV27 and TRBJ2-2; 7 bases are shared with TRBD2. Germline-derived CDR1 and CDR2 are MNHEY and SMNVEV (reference sequence). CDR3 length: 17 amino acids. J was trimmed by 0 bases and V by 6 bases; bases with no gene match: 10. The DNA for the CDR3 is TGTGCCAGCAGCCTCCCTCCTCTAGCGGCGAACACCGGGGAGCTGTTTTTT. It yields the protein CASSLPPLAANTGELFF.

The chain carries TRBV4-2 and TRBJ2-7, with D hard to call. The CDR3 loop spans 14 amino acids. CDR1 and CDR2 (germline): LGHNA, YNFKEQ. Trimming took 1 base from V and 1 from J, leaving 8 bases between them. The CDR3 sequence is CASSQVTQSYEQYF. CDR3 nucleotides: TGTGCCAGCAGCCAAGTCACACAATCCTACGAGCAGTACTTC.

The gene calls are TRBV21-1 and TRBJ1-1; the table's D call of TRBD1 was not tested on the DNA. TRBV21-1 is described as a pseudogene. The CDR3 extends over 18 amino acids. The CDR3 DNA reads TGTGCCAGCAGCACCTCCCCGGACAGGGAAGGCGCGATCACTGAAGCTTTCTTT. This encodes CASSTSPDREGAITEAFF.

This chain connects TRBV29-1 to TRBJ2-7; TRBD1 is a possible D gene (7 bases). Germline CDR1 SQVTM, CDR2 ANQGSEA. The CDR3 extends over 15 amino acids. V lost 1 base, J lost 2 bases, and 15 bases lay in between. The CDR3 nucleotides read TGCAGCGTTGAAGTCAGGGGGGTGAAACCCTACGAGCAGTACTTC. It translates to CSVEVRGVKPYEQYF.

The chain combines TRBV5-6 with TRBJ2-1; 11 nucleotides match TRBD2. With 1 base clipped from V and 0 bases from J, the junction kept 3 bases outside the gene matches. CDR3 size: 17 residues. CDR1 is SGHDT and CDR2 is YYEEEE in the germline V gene. CDR3 sequence (DNA): TGTGCCAGCAGCTTGCCTAGCGGGGGGAGCTCCTACAATGAGCAGTTCTTC. It yields the protein CASSLPSGGSSYNEQFF.

This chain links TRBV10-3 with TRBJ2-5, with 7 positions matching TRBD1. Judging by the DNA end, TRBJ2-7 fits better; the J call may be wrong. CDR1 is ENHRY and CDR2 is SYGVKD in the germline V gene. This CDR3 is 16 amino acids long. The CDR3 is CAISGNSDRDSYEQYF. CDR3 in DNA: TGTGCCATCAGTGGTAACTCTGACAGGGACTCCTACGAGCAGTACTTC.

The V call is TRBV19, the J call TRBJ2-1, with 9 bases fitting TRBD1. V shed 8 bases and J 2 bases; nucleotides not matched to a gene: 1. The CDR3 covers 13 residues. Germline-derived CDR1 and CDR2 are LNHDA and SQIVND (reference sequence). CDR3 sequence reads: CASRDRAYNEQFF. The DNA of the CDR3 is TGTGCCAGTCGGGACAGGGCCTACAATGAGCAGTTCTTC.

This chain connects TRBV30 to TRBJ1-1; possible D gene TRBD1, 6 bases. V was shortened by 5 bases and J by 1 base, with 8 bases between the two germline ends. CDR1 is GTSNPN, CDR2 SVGIG, per germline (reference sequence). This CDR3 has 12 residues. Here the CDR3 reads CAWEQGNTEAFF. DNA for the CDR3: TGTGCCTGGGAACAGGGGAACACTGAAGCTTTCTTT.

The rearrangement links TRBV27 to TRBJ2-7; 7 bases line up with TRBD2. The CDR3 consists of 15 residues. Germline V gene sequence: CDR1 MNHEY, CDR2 SMNVEV (reference sequence). Trimming took 5 bases from V and 2 from J; bases not matched to a gene: 9. CDR3 sequence reads: CASSGRTSQPYEQYF. The CDR3, as DNA: TGTGCCAGCAGTGGGCGGACTAGTCAACCCTACGAGCAGTACTTC.

This chain uses TRBV2 with TRBJ2-1; 11 bases agree with TRBD2. Trimming removed 4 bases from V and 3 bases from J; junction bases left unmatched: 2. The germline CDR1 and CDR2 sequences are SNHLY and FYNNEI. This CDR3 region has 15 residues. Here the CDR3 reads CASSASGRLYNEQFF. CDR3 sequence (DNA): TGTGCCAGCAGTGCTAGCGGGAGGCTCTACAATGAGCAGTTCTTC.

CDR3 coding DNA: TGTGCCAGCAGCCGCGGGACAGGGGGCAGTGAGCAGTACTTC. Protein: CASSRGTGGSEQYF. V and J are TRBV6-5 and TRBJ2-7, with 12 bases aligning to TRBD1. The CDR3 sequence is 14 residues long. Unmatched junction bases numbered 7, after V lost 6 bases and J lost 7 bases. Germline values: CDR1 MNHEY, CDR2 SVGAGI.

This clone was detected only a few times. The J gene is TRBJ1-1, the V gene TRBV21-1. TRBV21-1 is listed as a pseudogene. The CDR3 consists of 12 residues. CDR3 in amino acids: CATSSPDTEAFF. CDR3 DNA sequence: TGTGCCACCTCGTCACCGGACACTGAAGCTTTCTTT.